The subject of this entry is one T cell receptor beta chain. CDR3 length: 13 amino acids. The germline V gene has CDR1 SGHRS and CDR2 YFSETQ. Losses at the gene ends were 4 bases for V and 7 bases for J; bases not matched to a gene: 3. Method: immunoSEQ multiplex PCR; TCRdb's copy keeps in-frame clones and lacks some. The repertoire holds 20,000 to 25,000 clones, with roughly 87% as singletons. The data are from a study of CD4+ T cells in melanoma. The clonotype was recovered from a human donor with melanoma. The sequencing sample was made of cells from a culture (not recorded whether cultured in vitro). This sequence joins TRBV5-1 and TRBJ1-4; 8 nucleotides align to TRBD1. The CDR3 here is CASSTGTGEKLFF. In DNA, the CDR3 is TGCGCCAGCAGCACAGGGACAGGTGAAAAACTGTTTTTT. Combining the CDR3 with reference TRBV5-1 and TRBJ1-4 gives the whole variable domain KAGVTQTPRYLIKTRGQQVTLSCSPISGHRSVSWYQQTPGQGLQFLFEYFSETQRNKGNFPGRFSGRQFSNSRSEMNVSTLELGDSALYLCASSTGTGEKLFFGSGTQLSVL.